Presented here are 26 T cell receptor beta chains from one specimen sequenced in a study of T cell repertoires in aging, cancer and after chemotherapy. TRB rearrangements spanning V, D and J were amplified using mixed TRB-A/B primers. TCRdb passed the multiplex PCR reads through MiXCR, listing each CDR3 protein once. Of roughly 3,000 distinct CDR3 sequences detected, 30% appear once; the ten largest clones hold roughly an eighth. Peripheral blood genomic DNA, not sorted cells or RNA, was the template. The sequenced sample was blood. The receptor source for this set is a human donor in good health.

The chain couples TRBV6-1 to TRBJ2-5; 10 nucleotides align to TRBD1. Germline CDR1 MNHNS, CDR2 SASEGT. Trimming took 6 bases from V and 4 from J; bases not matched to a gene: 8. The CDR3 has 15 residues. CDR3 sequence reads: CASRAGTGVVETQYF. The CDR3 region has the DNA TGTGCCAGCAGGGCCGGGACAGGGGTGGTAGAGACCCAGTACTTC.

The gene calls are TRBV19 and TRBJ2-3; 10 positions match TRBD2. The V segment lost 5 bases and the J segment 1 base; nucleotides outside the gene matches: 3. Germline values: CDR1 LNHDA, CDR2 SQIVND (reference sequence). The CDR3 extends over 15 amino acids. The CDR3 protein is CASSAGTSGTDTQYF. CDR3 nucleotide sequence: TGTGCCAGTAGTGCCGGGACTAGCGGCACAGATACGCAGTATTTT. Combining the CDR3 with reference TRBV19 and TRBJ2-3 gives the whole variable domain DGGITQSPKYLFRKEGQNVTLSCEQNLNHDAMYWYRQDPGQGLRLIYYSQIVNDFQKGDIAEGYSVSREKKESFPLTVTSAQKNPTAFYLCASSAGTSGTDTQYFGPGTRLTVL.

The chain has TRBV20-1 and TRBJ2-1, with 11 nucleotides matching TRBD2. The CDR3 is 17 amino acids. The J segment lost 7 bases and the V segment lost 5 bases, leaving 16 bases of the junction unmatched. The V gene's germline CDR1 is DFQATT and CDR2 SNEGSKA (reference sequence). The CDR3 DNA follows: TGCAGTGCTCCCTCGGGAGAGCTAGCGGGAGGCCTAAATGAGCAGTTCTTC. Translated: CSAPSGELAGGLNEQFF.

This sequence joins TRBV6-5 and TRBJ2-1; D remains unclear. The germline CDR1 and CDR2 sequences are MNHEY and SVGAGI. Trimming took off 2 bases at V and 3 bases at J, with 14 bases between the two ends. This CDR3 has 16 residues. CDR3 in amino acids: CASSYTPDPGYNEQFF. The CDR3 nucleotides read TGTGCCAGCAGTTACACCCCGGATCCGGGCTACAATGAGCAGTTCTTC.

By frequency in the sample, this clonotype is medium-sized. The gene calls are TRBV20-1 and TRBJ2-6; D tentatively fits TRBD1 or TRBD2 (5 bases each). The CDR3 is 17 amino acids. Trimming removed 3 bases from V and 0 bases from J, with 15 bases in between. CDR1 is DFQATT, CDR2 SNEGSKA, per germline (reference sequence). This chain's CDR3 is CSASPGASSSGANVLTF. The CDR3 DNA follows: TGCAGTGCTAGTCCCGGGGCGTCAAGCTCTGGGGCCAACGTCCTGACTTTC.

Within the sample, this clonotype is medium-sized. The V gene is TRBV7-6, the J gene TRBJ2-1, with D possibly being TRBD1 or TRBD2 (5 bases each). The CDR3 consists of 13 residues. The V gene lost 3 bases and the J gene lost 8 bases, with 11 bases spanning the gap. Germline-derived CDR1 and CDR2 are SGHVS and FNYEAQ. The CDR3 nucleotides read TGTGCCAGCAGCTTGAGGGGTGGTGATGAGCAGTTCTTC. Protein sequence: CASSLRGGDEQFF.

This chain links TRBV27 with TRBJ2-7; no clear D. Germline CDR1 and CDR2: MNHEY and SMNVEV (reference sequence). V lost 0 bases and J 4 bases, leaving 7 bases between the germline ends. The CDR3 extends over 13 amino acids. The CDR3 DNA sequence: TGTGCCAGCAGTTTATCGCTGAATTACGAGCAGTACTTC. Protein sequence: CASSLSLNYEQYF.

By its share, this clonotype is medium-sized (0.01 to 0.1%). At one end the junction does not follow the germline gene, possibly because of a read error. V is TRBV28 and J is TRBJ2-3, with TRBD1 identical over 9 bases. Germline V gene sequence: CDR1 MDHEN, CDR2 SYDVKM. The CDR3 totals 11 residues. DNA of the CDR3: TGTGCCAGCAGTGGGTGGGACAGGGTTGGTTTT. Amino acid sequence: CASSGWDRVGF. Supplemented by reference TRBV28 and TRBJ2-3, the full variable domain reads DVKVTQSSRYLVKRTGEKVFLECVQDMDHENMFWYRQDPGLGLRLIYFSYDVKMKEKGDIPEGYSVSREKKERFSLILESASTNQTSMYLCASSGWDRVGFGPGTRLTVL.

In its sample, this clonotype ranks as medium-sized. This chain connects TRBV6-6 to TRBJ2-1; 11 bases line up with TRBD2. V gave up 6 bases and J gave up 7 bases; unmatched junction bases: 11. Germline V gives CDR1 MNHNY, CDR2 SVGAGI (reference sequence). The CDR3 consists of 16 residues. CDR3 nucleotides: TGTGCCAGCAGCAAGATGACTAGCGGGGACGGGAATGAGCAGTTCTTC. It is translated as CASSKMTSGDGNEQFF.

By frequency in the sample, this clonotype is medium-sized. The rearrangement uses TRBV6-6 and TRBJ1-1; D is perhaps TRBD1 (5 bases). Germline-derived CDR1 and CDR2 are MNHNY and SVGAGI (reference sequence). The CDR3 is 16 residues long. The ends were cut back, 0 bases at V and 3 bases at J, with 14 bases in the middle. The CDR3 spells CASSYSMGVGDTEAFF. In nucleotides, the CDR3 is TGTGCCAGCAGTTACTCGATGGGGGTAGGGGACACTGAAGCTTTCTTT.

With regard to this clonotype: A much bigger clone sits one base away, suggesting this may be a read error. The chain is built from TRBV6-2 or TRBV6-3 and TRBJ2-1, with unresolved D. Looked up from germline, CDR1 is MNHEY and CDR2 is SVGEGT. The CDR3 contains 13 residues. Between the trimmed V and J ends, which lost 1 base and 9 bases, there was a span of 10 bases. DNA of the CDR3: TGTGCCAGCAGTTACTTAGGGCTATCTGAGCAGTTCTTC. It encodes CASSYLGLSEQFF.

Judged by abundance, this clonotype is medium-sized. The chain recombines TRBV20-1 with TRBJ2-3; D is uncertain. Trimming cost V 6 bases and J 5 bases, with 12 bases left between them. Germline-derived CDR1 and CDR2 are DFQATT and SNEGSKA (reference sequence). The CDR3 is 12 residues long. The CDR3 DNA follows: TGCAGTGCCGGACCTCTTTTAGATACGCAGTATTTT. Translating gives CSAGPLLDTQYF.

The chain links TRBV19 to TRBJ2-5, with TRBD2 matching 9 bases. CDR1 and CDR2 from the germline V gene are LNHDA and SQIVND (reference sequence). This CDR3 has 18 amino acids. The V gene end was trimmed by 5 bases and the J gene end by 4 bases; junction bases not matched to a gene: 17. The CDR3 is CASSPGVAGEPPRETQYF. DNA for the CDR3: TGTGCCAGTAGTCCCGGGGTAGCGGGGGAACCCCCCCGAGAGACCCAGTACTTC.

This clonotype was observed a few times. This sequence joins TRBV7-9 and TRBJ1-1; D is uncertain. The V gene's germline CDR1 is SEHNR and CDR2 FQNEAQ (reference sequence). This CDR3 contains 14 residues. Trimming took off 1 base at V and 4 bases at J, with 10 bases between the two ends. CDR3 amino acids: CASSLDVLGTEAFF. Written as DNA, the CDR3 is TGTGCCAGCAGCTTAGACGTGTTGGGCACTGAAGCTTTCTTT.

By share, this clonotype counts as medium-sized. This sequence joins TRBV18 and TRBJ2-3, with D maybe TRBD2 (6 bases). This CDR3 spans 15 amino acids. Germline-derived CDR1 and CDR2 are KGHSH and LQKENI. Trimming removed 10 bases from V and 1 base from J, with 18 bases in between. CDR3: CATSPERVGTDTQYF. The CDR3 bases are TGTGCCACCTCCCCAGAGCGGGTTGGCACAGATACGCAGTATTTT.

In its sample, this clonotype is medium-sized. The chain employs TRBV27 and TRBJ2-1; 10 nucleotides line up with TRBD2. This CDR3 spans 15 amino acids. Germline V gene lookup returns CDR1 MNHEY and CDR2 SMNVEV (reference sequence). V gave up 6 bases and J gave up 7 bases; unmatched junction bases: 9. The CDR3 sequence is CASRAGASGSNEQFF. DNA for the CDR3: TGTGCCAGCAGGGCTGGGGCTAGCGGGAGTAATGAGCAGTTCTTC.

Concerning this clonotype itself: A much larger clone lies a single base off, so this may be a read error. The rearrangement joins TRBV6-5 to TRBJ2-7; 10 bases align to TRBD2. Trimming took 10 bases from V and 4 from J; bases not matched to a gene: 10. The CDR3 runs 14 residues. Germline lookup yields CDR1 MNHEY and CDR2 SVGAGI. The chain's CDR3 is CANSSVLAGYEQYF. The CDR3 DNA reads TGTGCCAACAGCTCCGTACTAGCGGGATACGAGCAGTACTTC.

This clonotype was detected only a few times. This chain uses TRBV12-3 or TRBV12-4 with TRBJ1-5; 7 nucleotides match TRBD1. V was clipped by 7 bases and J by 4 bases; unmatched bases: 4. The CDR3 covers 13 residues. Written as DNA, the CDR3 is TGTGCCAGCACCACAGGGGATAATCAGCCCCAGCATTTT. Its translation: CASTTGDNQPQHF.

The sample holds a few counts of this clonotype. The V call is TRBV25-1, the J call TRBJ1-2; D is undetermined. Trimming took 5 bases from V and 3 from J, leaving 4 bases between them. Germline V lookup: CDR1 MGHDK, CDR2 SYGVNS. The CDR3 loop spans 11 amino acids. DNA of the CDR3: TGTGCCAGCAGTTTTCACTATGGCTACACCTTC. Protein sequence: CASSFHYGYTF.

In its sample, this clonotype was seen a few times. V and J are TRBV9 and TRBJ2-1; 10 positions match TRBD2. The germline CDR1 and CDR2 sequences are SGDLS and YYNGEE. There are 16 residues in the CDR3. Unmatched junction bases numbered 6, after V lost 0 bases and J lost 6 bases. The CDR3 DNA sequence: TGTGCCAGCAGCGTAGGGGGGTCTAGCGGGGGCAATGAGCAGTTCTTC. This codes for CASSVGGSSGGNEQFF.

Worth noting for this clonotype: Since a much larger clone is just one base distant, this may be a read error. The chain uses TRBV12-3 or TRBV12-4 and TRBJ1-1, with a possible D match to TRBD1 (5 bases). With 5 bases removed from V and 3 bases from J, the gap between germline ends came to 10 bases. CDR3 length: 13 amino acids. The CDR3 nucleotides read TGTGCCAGCAGTATTACCAGGGACACTGAAGCTTTCTTT. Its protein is CASSITRDTEAFF.

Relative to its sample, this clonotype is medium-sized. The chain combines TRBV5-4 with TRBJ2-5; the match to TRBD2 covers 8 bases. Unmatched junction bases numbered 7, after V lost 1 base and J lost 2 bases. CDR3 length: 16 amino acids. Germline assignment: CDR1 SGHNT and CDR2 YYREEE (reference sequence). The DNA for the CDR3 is TGTGCCAGCAGCTTGCGGCTAGCGGGCCCACAAGAGACCCAGTACTTC. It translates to CASSLRLAGPQETQYF.

The CDR3 DNA follows: TGTGCCAGCAGTTTAGGGTGGCGGACCGGTGGTCAGCCCCAGCATTTT. Amino acids: CASSLGWRTGGQPQHF. This chain links TRBV27 with TRBJ1-5; D is undetermined. This CDR3 is built from 16 residues. Germline V lookup: CDR1 MNHEY, CDR2 SMNVEV (reference sequence). V dropped 2 bases and J dropped 6 bases, with 17 bases sitting between them.

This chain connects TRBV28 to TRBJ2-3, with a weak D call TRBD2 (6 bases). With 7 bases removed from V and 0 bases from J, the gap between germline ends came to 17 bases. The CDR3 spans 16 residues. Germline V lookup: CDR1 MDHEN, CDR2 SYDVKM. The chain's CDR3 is CASTIGGSPSTDTQYF. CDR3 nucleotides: TGTGCCAGCACTATTGGGGGGAGCCCTAGCACAGATACGCAGTATTTT.

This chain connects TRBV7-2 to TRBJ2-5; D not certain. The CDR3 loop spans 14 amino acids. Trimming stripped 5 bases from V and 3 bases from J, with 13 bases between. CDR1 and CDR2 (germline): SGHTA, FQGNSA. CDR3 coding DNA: TGTGCCAGCAGCGTCGTGTCGGCAGAAGAGACCCAGTACTTC. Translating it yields CASSVVSAEETQYF.

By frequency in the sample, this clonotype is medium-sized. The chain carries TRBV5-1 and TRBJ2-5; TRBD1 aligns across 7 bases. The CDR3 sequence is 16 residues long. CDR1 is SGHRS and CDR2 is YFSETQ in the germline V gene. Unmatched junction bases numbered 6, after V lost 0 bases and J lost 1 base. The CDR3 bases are TGCGCCAGCAGCTTGGGCTCCGACAGGGCCCAAGAGACCCAGTACTTC. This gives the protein CASSLGSDRAQETQYF.